Shown below are 30 T cell receptor beta chains from a single sample sequenced in a study of T cell responses to AZD1222 COVID-19 vaccine (dated by TCRdb to the early 2020s). Preparation of the library involved the immunoSEQ multiplex PCR assay. TCRdb's version of the immuneACCESS table is confined to in-frame rearrangements and falls short of the full clone set. An unresolved V gene accounts for under half of the shortfall where checked; the remainder is of unknown origin. The sample table shows some 200,000 clones, and approximately 89% are seen once. Nearly 3.5% of the sample lies in the top ten. The time point label here, explained by the study, means: about 28 days (+/-7) after the second vaccine dose. The sequenced sample was peripheral blood, obtained 28 days after the second AZD1222 dose. The receptors were gathered from an adult who received the AZD1222 COVID-19 vaccine.

The genes are TRBV28 and TRBJ1-4, with D maybe TRBD1 (5 bases). The CDR3 is 12 amino acids. Germline CDR1 reads MDHEN; CDR2 reads SYDVKM. Trimming shortened V by 3 bases and J by 10 bases, and 9 bases separated the two germline ends. CDR3 loop: CASSLGGGKLFF. CDR3 nucleotides: TGTGCCAGCAGTTTGGGCGGGGGAAAACTGTTTTTT.

This clone occurred once. The chain joins TRBV7-3 to TRBJ2-1; D is possibly TRBD1 (6 bases). CDR3 size: 14 residues. V shed 5 bases and J shed 6 bases, with 14 bases lying between them. Looked up from germline, CDR1 is SGHTA and CDR2 is FQGTGA. CDR3 DNA sequence: TGTGCCAGCAGCAATCAGGGGAATGGCAATGAGCAGTTCTTC. It translates to CASSNQGNGNEQFF.

The chain is built from TRBV2 and TRBJ2-3; no reliable D call. The CDR3 extends over 15 amino acids. The germline CDR1 and CDR2 sequences are SNHLY and FYNNEI. Trimming took off 4 bases at V and 0 bases at J, with 11 bases between the two ends. The CDR3: CASSVRLTSTDTQYF. Written as DNA, the CDR3 is TGTGCCAGCAGTGTTCGGCTAACTAGCACAGATACGCAGTATTTT.

The gene calls are TRBV19 and TRBJ2-1, with D unclear. The CDR3 has 15 amino acids. The V end lost 3 bases, the J end lost 5 bases, and 14 bases lay between the germline ends. Germline lookup yields CDR1 LNHDA and CDR2 SQIVND (reference sequence). CDR3 coding DNA: TGTGCCAGTAGTATCCACGGTGACTCAGACAATGAGCAGTTCTTC. As protein: CASSIHGDSDNEQFF.

V gene TRBV4-1 combines with J gene TRBJ2-7; 11 bases are a match to TRBD2. V was pared by 3 bases and J by 0 bases, with 4 bases of the junction left unmatched. This CDR3 comprises 16 residues. Germline-derived CDR1 and CDR2 are MGHRA and YSYEKL. DNA of the CDR3: TGCGCCAGCAGCCAGCCAACTAGCGGGAGCTCCTACGAGCAGTACTTC. This sequence encodes CASSQPTSGSSYEQYF.

The V call is TRBV6-2 or TRBV6-3, the J call TRBJ2-5; 13 nucleotides match TRBD2. J gave up 7 bases and V 6 bases, and 11 bases lay outside the gene matches. The germline CDR1 and CDR2 sequences are MNHEY and SVGEGT. The CDR3 is 16 residues long. The CDR3 DNA reads TGTGCCAGCAGCCAACCCGGACTAGCGGGAGCCGGGACCCAGTACTTC. This encodes CASSQPGLAGAGTQYF.

The rearrangement links TRBV14 to TRBJ2-3; 8 bases match TRBD2. V dropped 3 bases and J dropped 6; count of bases not matched to a gene: 17. The CDR3 totals 18 residues. The germline gives CDR1 SGHDN, CDR2 FVKESK. This chain's CDR3 is CASSHQRGRGLALDTQYF. CDR3 nucleotide sequence: TGTGCCAGCAGCCACCAACGTGGCCGAGGACTAGCTTTGGATACGCAGTATTTT.

The CDR3 spells CASSFGDAGHEAFF. For the CDR3, the DNA is TGCGCCAGCAGCTTCGGGGATGCGGGCCACGAAGCTTTCTTT. V gene TRBV5-1 combines with J gene TRBJ1-1; the D is unclear. CDR1 is SGHRS and CDR2 is YFSETQ in the germline V gene. The CDR3 extends over 14 amino acids. Trimming stripped 2 bases from V and 8 bases from J, with 16 bases between.

The chain couples TRBV12-5 to TRBJ1-2; D unresolved. The CDR3 runs 16 residues. V lost 6 bases, J lost 0 bases, and 17 bases lay in between. The germline CDR1 and CDR2 sequences are LGHNT and FRNRAP. The CDR3 sequence is CASGPGPSNPNYGYTF. The CDR3 coding sequence is TGTGCTAGTGGCCCAGGTCCATCAAATCCTAACTATGGCTACACCTTC.

This clone was counted a few times. The chain links TRBV5-1 to TRBJ1-4; TRBD1 matches 9 bases. This CDR3 has 14 amino acids. The V gene's germline CDR1 is SGHRS and CDR2 YFSETQ. Trimming removed 5 bases from V and 5 bases from J; junction bases left unmatched: 4. CDR3 residues: CASREGTGNEKLFF. The CDR3 DNA is TGCGCCAGCAGGGAGGGGACAGGGAATGAAAAACTGTTTTTT.

The chain recombines TRBV7-9 with TRBJ1-2; D is ambiguous. The CDR3 runs 15 residues. V was cut by 5 bases and J by 3 bases, with 16 bases left in between. CDR1 is SEHNR, CDR2 FQNEAQ, per germline (reference sequence). The CDR3 nucleotides are TGTGCCAGCAGCGTTAAGGGAGGTCTCGACTATGGCTACACCTTC. As protein: CASSVKGGLDYGYTF.

This clone came up once. The chain employs TRBV4-3 and TRBJ2-1; 11 positions agree with TRBD2. Germline V gene data show CDR1 as LGHNA and CDR2 as YSLEER. Trimming cost V 3 bases and J 9 bases; bases outside gene matches: 13. The CDR3 runs to 17 residues. DNA for the CDR3: TGCGCCAGCAGCCAGGCTAGCGGGAGGCCCCCAGGGGGTGAGCAGTTCTTC. Encoded protein: CASSQASGRPPGGEQFF.

The CDR3 here is CASSLWEIPEQYF. CDR3 bases: TGTGCCAGCAGTCTTTGGGAGATCCCGGAGCAGTACTTC. This chain joins TRBV25-1 and TRBJ2-7; TRBD2 might be the D (5 bases). CDR3 size: 13 residues. The ends were cut back, 5 bases at V and 7 bases at J, with 15 bases in the middle. Germline-derived CDR1 and CDR2 are MGHDK and SYGVNS.

The rearrangement joins TRBV19 to TRBJ2-7, with 8 bases matching TRBD1. CDR3 length equals 14 residues. Germline trimming cut 9 bases from V and 6 bases from J; bases unmatched to any gene: 13. Germline lookup yields CDR1 LNHDA and CDR2 SQIVND (reference sequence). The DNA of the CDR3 is TGTGCCAGCGACGTAGGACAGGGTATGGGCGAGCAGTACTTC. This gives the protein CASDVGQGMGEQYF.

The V and J genes are TRBV5-1 and TRBJ1-1; maybe TRBD1 (5 bases). CDR1 and CDR2 (germline): SGHRS, YFSETQ. This CDR3 region has 13 residues. The germline V and J ends were trimmed by 4 bases and 6 bases, with 13 bases remaining between them. The CDR3 DNA follows: TGCGCCAGCAGCGTTACAGGTAACTCTGAAGCTTTCTTT. It is translated as CASSVTGNSEAFF.

This rearrangement joins TRBV24-1 to TRBJ1-5; D gene uncertain. Germline V gives CDR1 KGHDR, CDR2 SFDVKD. V gave up 3 bases and J gave up 0 bases, with 8 bases separating them. The CDR3 contains 15 residues. CDR3 coding DNA: TGTGCCACCAGTGATGAGAGCAATAGCAATCAGCCCCAGCATTTT. This gives the protein CATSDESNSNQPQHF.

On this clone: This CDR3 is also generated by other DNA sequences in the sample. The chain recombines TRBV27 with TRBJ2-1; no clear D. The CDR3 extends over 11 amino acids. CDR1 and CDR2 (germline): MNHEY, SMNVEV (reference sequence). Trimming removed 3 bases at V and 3 bases at J, with 0 bases between. The CDR3 nucleotides read TGTGCCAGCAGTTTCTACAATGAGCAGTTCTTC. This encodes CASSFYNEQFF.

The chain combines TRBV24-1 with TRBJ1-2, with TRBD1 matching over 10 bases. Germline V CDR1 and CDR2: KGHDR, SFDVKD. V lost 4 bases and J lost 3; bases outside the gene matches: 10. This CDR3 is 17 amino acids long. CDR3 nucleotides: TGTGCCACCAGTGACACCGGAGGGACAGGGGCCTACTATGGCTACACCTTC. As protein: CATSDTGGTGAYYGYTF.

The rearrangement uses TRBV24-1 and TRBJ2-2; D ambiguous. The length of the CDR3 is 15 residues. CDR1 is KGHDR and CDR2 is SFDVKD in the germline V gene. Trimming took 3 bases from V and 6 from J, leaving 13 bases between them. CDR3 DNA sequence: TGTGCCACCAGTGATCCTAAGGAGTTGGCCGGGGAGCTGTTTTTT. This gives the protein CATSDPKELAGELFF.

The chain couples TRBV11-2 to TRBJ1-1; no clear D. The germline V and J ends were trimmed by 1 base and 2 bases, with 11 bases remaining between them. The CDR3 is 15 amino acids. Germline loops: CDR1 SGHAT, CDR2 FQNNGV. CDR3 bases: TGTGCCAGCAGCTTAGCCCGAGCGGAAAACACTGAAGCTTTCTTT. This encodes CASSLARAENTEAFF.

This chain uses TRBV4-3 with TRBJ2-1; D might be TRBD1 or TRBD2, each matching 6 bases. Trimming took off 0 bases at V and 9 bases at J, with 15 bases between the two ends. Germline lookup yields CDR1 LGHNA and CDR2 YSLEER. The CDR3 has 15 residues. The CDR3 DNA reads TGCGCCAGCAGCCAAGACGCCCGCGAGGGGGGTGAGCAGTTCTTC. It encodes CASSQDAREGGEQFF.

CDR3 protein: CASSYSSRSEQYF. CDR3 DNA: TGTGCCAGCAGTTACTCGAGCCGTAGCGAGCAGTACTTC. J is TRBJ2-7 and V is TRBV6-7, with unresolved D. TRBV6-7 is an ORF for which the function is uncertain. Trimming removed 0 bases at V and 6 bases at J, with 9 bases between. This CDR3 contains 13 residues.

The chain couples TRBV7-9 to TRBJ2-2, with no clear D. The CDR3 covers 14 residues. The germline CDR1 and CDR2 sequences are SEHNR and FQNEAQ (reference sequence). Deletions cut 4 bases from V and 3 bases from J, with 9 bases between. In nucleotides, the CDR3 is TGTGCCAGCAGCTCCAACAGAGACACCGGGGAGCTGTTTTTT. It is translated as CASSSNRDTGELFF.

V gene TRBV5-1 combines with J gene TRBJ1-1; D may be TRBD1 (5 bases). This CDR3 comprises 12 residues. Trimming removed 2 bases from V and 8 bases from J, with 10 bases in between. Germline CDR1 reads SGHRS; CDR2 reads YFSETQ. DNA of the CDR3: TGCGCCAGCAGCTTTCAGGGAAACGAAGCTTTCTTT. It codes for CASSFQGNEAFF.

The genes are TRBV7-9 and TRBJ2-1, with 10 positions matching TRBD2. With V trimmed by 1 base and J by 5 bases, 5 bases remained unmatched. The CDR3 has 16 amino acids. Per the germline V gene, CDR1 is SEHNR and CDR2 is FQNEAQ (reference sequence). CDR3 DNA: TGTGCCAGCAGCTTAGGTACTAGCGGGATTAACAATGAGCAGTTCTTC. Protein: CASSLGTSGINNEQFF.

This rearrangement joins TRBV6-5 to TRBJ1-1, with D uncertain. The V gene lost 5 bases and the J gene lost 1 base, with 5 bases spanning the gap. The CDR3 consists of 12 residues. CDR1 and CDR2 from the germline V gene are MNHEY and SVGAGI. CDR3 sequence (DNA): TGTGCCAGCAGTACCGGGAACACTGAAGCTTTCTTT. It codes for CASSTGNTEAFF.

V is TRBV9 and J is TRBJ2-7; D tentatively reads TRBD1 or TRBD2 (5 bases each). The germline gives CDR1 SGDLS, CDR2 YYNGEE. V lost 3 bases and J lost 2, with 12 bases in between. The CDR3 is made up of 14 amino acids. As DNA, the CDR3 is TGTGCCAGCAGCGCCGGGACCCCCGCCTACGAGCAGTACTTC. This encodes CASSAGTPAYEQYF.

This clone was counted once. The chain employs TRBV9 and TRBJ2-2; D may correspond to TRBD1 or TRBD2 (5 bases each). CDR3 length equals 14 residues. Germline V gene lookup returns CDR1 SGDLS and CDR2 YYNGEE. V lost 4 bases and J lost 6, with 13 bases in between. The CDR3 protein is CASSPPRGSGELFF. In DNA form, the CDR3 reads TGTGCCAGCAGCCCCCCACGGGGCTCCGGGGAGCTGTTTTTT.

The chain is built from TRBV14 and TRBJ2-7; D ambiguous. The ends were cut back, 2 bases at V and 4 bases at J, with 18 bases in the middle. This CDR3 comprises 16 residues. Germline V gene lookup returns CDR1 SGHDN and CDR2 FVKESK. The CDR3 DNA follows: TGTGCCAGCAGCCAAAATGTCCAGCGAGGACGATACGAGCAGTACTTC. Amino acids: CASSQNVQRGRYEQYF.

This clone was observed once. The chain employs TRBV5-1 and TRBJ2-7, with D possibly TRBD1 on 6 matching bases. CDR3 length: 15 amino acids. The V end was cut by 0 bases, the J end by 3 bases, with 13 bases between. Germline CDR1 reads SGHRS; CDR2 reads YFSETQ. The CDR3 bases are TGCGCCAGCAGCTTGGAGGCAGGGGCGGGCTACGAGCAGTACTTC. Translated, it gives CASSLEAGAGYEQYF.